The 2 T cell receptor beta chains presented below share a single source sample, sequenced in a study of T cells in localized non-small cell lung cancer. The repertoire was sequenced with immunoSEQ multiplex PCR; TCRdb's copy has only in-frame clones and lacks some. The sample lists 13,000 or so clones; roughly 89% were seen once. Sequenced here: peripheral blood mononuclear cells, sampled before any cancer treatment. The receptors come from a man aged 35 to 69 with stage III lung adenocarcinoma.

The genes are TRBV6-5 and TRBJ2-7, with TRBD2 identical over 8 bases. With V trimmed by 8 bases and J by 5 bases, 2 bases remained unmatched. The CDR3 totals 11 residues. Germline CDR1 and CDR2: MNHEY and SVGAGI. CDR3 sequence (DNA): TGTGCCAGCCCGGGAGGGGACGAGCAGTACTTC. This codes for CASPGGDEQYF.

This chain uses TRBV7-2 with TRBJ2-7, with D tentatively TRBD1 (5 bases). The V end lost 1 base, the J end lost 1 base, and 14 bases lay between the germline ends. The CDR3 contains 16 residues. Germline CDR1 SGHTA, CDR2 FQGNSA. In nucleotides, the CDR3 is TGTGCCAGCAGCTTAGGTTCGGGTAGGGGTTCCTACGAGCAGTACTTC. It translates to CASSLGSGRGSYEQYF. Together with reference TRBV7-2 and TRBJ2-7, the CDR3 gives the full variable domain: GAGVSQSPSNKVTEKGKDVELRCDPISGHTALYWYRQSLGQGLEFLIYFQGNSAPDKSGLPSDRFSAERTGGSVSTLTIQRTQQEDSAVYLCASSLGSGRGSYEQYFGPGTRLTVT.